This record looks at one TCR beta chain sequence and its context. CDR1 is KGHSH and CDR2 is LQKENI in the germline V gene. CDR3 length: 15 residues. Trimming stripped 6 bases from V and 5 bases from J, with 14 bases between. The data were taken from a study of T cell changes during pregnancy in multiple sclerosis. The repertoire was sequenced with immunoSEQ multiplex PCR; TCRdb's copy has only in-frame clones and lacks some. The table has about 100,000 clones, 75% to 95% seen once. The chain has TRBV18 and TRBJ1-6; D possibly corresponds to TRBD1 (6 bases). This sequence originates from a female donor in good health, enrolled as a control in a pregnancy study. Sequenced here: peripheral blood, sampled in the second trimester of pregnancy. The CDR3, as DNA: TGTGCCAGCTCGGGGGAGGGGGTCCATAATTCACCCCTCCACTTT. Translated, it gives CASSGEGVHNSPLHF.